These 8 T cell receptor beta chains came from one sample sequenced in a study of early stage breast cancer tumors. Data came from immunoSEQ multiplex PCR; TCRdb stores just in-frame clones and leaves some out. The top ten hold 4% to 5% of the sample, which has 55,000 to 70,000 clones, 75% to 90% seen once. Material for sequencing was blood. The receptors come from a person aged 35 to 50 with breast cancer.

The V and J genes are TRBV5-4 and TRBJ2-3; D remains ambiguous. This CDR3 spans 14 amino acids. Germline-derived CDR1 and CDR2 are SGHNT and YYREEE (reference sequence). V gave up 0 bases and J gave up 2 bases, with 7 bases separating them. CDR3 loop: CASSLGTVTDTQYF. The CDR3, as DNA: TGTGCCAGCAGCTTGGGGACGGTCACAGATACGCAGTATTTT.

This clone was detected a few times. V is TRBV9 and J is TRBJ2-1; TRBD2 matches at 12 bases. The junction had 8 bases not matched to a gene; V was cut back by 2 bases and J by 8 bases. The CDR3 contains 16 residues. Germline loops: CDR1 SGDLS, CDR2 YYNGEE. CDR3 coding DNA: TGTGCCAGCAGCGTGGATTCTAGCGGGAGGGCCTATGAGCAGTTCTTC. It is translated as CASSVDSSGRAYEQFF.

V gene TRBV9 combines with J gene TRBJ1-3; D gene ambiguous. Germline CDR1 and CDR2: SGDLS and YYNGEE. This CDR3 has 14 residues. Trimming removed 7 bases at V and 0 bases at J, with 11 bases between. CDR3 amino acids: CASSTGNSGNTIYF. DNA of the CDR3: TGTGCCAGCTCCACTGGGAACTCTGGAAACACCATATATTTT.

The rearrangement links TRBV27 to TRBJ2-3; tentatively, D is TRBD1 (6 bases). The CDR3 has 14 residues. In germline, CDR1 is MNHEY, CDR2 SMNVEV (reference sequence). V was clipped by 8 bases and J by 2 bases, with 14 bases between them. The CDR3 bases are TGTGCCAGCCGCGCCGGACAGTACACAGATACGCAGTATTTT. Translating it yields CASRAGQYTDTQYF.

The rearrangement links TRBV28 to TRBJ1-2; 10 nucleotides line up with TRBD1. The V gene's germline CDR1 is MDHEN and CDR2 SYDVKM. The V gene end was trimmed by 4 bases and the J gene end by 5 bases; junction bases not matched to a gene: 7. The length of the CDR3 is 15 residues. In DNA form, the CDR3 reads TGTGCCAGCAGTTCCGGGACAGGGGATTATTATGGCTACACCTTC. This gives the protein CASSSGTGDYYGYTF.

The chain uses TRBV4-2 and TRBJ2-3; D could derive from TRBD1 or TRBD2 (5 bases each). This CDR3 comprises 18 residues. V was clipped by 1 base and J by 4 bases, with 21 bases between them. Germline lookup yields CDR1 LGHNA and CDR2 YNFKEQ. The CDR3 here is CASSQAPTGTNNPDTQYF. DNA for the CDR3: TGTGCCAGCAGCCAAGCTCCGACCGGGACGAATAACCCAGATACGCAGTATTTT.

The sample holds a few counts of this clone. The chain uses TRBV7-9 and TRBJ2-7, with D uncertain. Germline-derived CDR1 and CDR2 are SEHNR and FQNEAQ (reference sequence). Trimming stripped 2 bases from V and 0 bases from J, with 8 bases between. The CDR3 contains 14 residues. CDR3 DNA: TGTGCCAGCAGCTTAACAAGGAGCTCCTACGAGCAGTACTTC. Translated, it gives CASSLTRSSYEQYF. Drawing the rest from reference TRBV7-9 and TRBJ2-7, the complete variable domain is DTGVSQNPRHKITKRGQNVTFRCDPISEHNRLYWYRQTLGQGPEFLTYFQNEAQLEKSRLLSDRFSAERPKGSFSTLEIQRTEQGDSAMYLCASSLTRSSYEQYFGPGTRLTVT.

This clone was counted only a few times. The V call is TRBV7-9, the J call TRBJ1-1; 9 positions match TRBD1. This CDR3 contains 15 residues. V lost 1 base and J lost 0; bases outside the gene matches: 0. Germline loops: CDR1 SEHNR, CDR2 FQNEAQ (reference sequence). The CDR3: CASSLGTGVNTEAFF. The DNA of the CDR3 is TGTGCCAGCAGCTTAGGGACAGGGGTGAACACTGAAGCTTTCTTT.